The 8 T cell receptor beta chains presented below share a single source sample, sequenced in a study of OX40 agonist ivuxolimab in advanced cancers. Assay: immunoSEQ multiplex PCR; the TCRdb copy retains only in-frame clones and omits some. Here the sample spans 69,000 or so clones, about 85% being singletons. Sequencing used CD4+ or CD8+ T cells sorted from blood, obtained in a trial of the OX40 agonist ivuxolimab. Receptors were obtained from an adult with an advanced solid tumor such as melanoma, head and neck, liver or kidney cancer.

This rearrangement joins TRBV11-2 to TRBJ2-1; D may be TRBD1 (5 bases). Trimming cost V 2 bases and J 4 bases, with 15 bases left between them. Per germline, CDR1 SGHAT and CDR2 FQNNGV. This CDR3 is 16 amino acids long. The CDR3 is CASSLKAGLVYNEQFF. The CDR3 DNA follows: TGTGCCAGCAGCTTAAAAGCAGGGCTGGTTTACAATGAGCAGTTCTTC.

The rearrangement uses TRBV6-1 and TRBJ2-7; TRBD1 matches 8 bases. This CDR3 is 15 amino acids long. The J segment lost 3 bases and the V segment lost 5 bases, leaving 9 bases of the junction unmatched. Germline V gene sequence: CDR1 MNHNS, CDR2 SASEGT. CDR3: CASSSQRTGSYEQYF. Here the CDR3 DNA reads TGTGCCAGCAGTAGCCAACGGACAGGGAGCTACGAGCAGTACTTC.

J is TRBJ2-7 and V is TRBV5-1, with 10 bases lining up with TRBD2. V trimming: 0 bases; J trimming: 7 bases; junction bases outside the gene matches: 10. CDR3 length: 16 amino acids. Germline V CDR1 and CDR2: SGHRS, YFSETQ. DNA of the CDR3: TGCGCCAGCAGCTTGGGTTGGCTAGCGGGAGAGGGTGAGCAGTACTTC. As protein: CASSLGWLAGEGEQYF.

CDR3 in amino acids: CASSLGGTSEHYEQYF. Here the CDR3 DNA reads TGCGCCAGCAGCTTGGGAGGGACCTCGGAACACTACGAGCAGTACTTC. This sequence joins TRBV5-1 and TRBJ2-7; D is possibly TRBD1 or TRBD2 (5 bases each). Deletions cut 0 bases from V and 3 bases from J, with 16 bases between. Germline V gene lookup returns CDR1 SGHRS and CDR2 YFSETQ. This CDR3 contains 16 residues. Drawing the rest from reference TRBV5-1 and TRBJ2-7, the complete variable domain is KAGVTQTPRYLIKTRGQQVTLSCSPISGHRSVSWYQQTPGQGLQFLFEYFSETQRNKGNFPGRFSGRQFSNSRSEMNVSTLELGDSALYLCASSLGGTSEHYEQYFGPGTRLTVT.

This clone has just one count. The V call is TRBV7-2, the J call TRBJ2-7, with D perhaps TRBD1 (5 bases). The germline V gene has CDR1 SGHTA and CDR2 FQGNSA. The CDR3 totals 15 residues. The ends were cut back, 1 base at V and 0 bases at J, with 10 bases in the middle. CDR3: CASSLGQFLSYEQYF. CDR3 in DNA: TGTGCCAGCAGCTTAGGACAGTTCCTCTCCTACGAGCAGTACTTC.

The chain links TRBV7-9 to TRBJ1-1; a weak D match, TRBD1 (5 bases). In germline, CDR1 is SEHNR, CDR2 FQNEAQ (reference sequence). This CDR3 has 15 amino acids. Trimming shortened V by 1 base and J by 1 base, and 10 bases separated the two germline ends. This CDR3 reads CASSLDAGPNTEAFF. The CDR3 bases are TGTGCCAGCAGCTTAGATGCAGGGCCGAACACTGAAGCTTTCTTT.

V is TRBV6-6 and J is TRBJ2-7, with TRBD1 matching over 7 bases. After removal of 4 bases from V and 4 bases from J, the junction contained 4 bases not matched to a gene. CDR1 MNHNY and CDR2 SVGAGI come from the germline V gene (reference sequence). This CDR3 region has 13 residues. The CDR3 coding sequence is TGTGCCAGCAGTTTATACAGGGGATACGAGCAGTACTTC. The encoded protein is CASSLYRGYEQYF.

J is TRBJ2-5 and V is TRBV7-9, with TRBD2 as a possible D gene (5 bases). This CDR3 has 14 amino acids. In germline, CDR1 is SEHNR, CDR2 FQNEAQ (reference sequence). Trimming cost V 4 bases and J 5 bases, with 14 bases left between them. The CDR3 nucleotides read TGTGCCAGCAGCTCACTAGGGTTGGGGGAGACCCAGTACTTC. Its translation is CASSSLGLGETQYF. Complete variable domain (other parts from reference TRBV7-9 and TRBJ2-5): DTGVSQNPRHKITKRGQNVTFRCDPISEHNRLYWYRQTLGQGPEFLTYFQNEAQLEKSRLLSDRFSAERPKGSFSTLEIQRTEQGDSAMYLCASSSLGLGETQYFGPGTRLLVL.